This T cell receptor (beta chain) was observed in a study of cytomegalovirus exposure and HLA in healthy donors. Study in general: Earlier results showed roughly 120 million unique TCR beta sequences derived from about 179 million T cells. Falling in the Caucasian-associated ancestry cluster were less than 85% of under 450 genotyped donors.

Whole-study findings and limits: The study labeled 150 to 200 TCR beta chains cytomegalovirus-associated. In a later analysis, HLA-associated TCR beta chains were more clonally expanded than equally common others.

For this clone: The antigen is not known.

CDR1 SGHKS and CDR2 YYEKEE come from the germline V gene (reference sequence). V was clipped by 4 bases and J by 5 bases; unmatched bases: 8. The CDR3 is 14 amino acids. This PCR relied on a set of 60 Vbeta primers and 13 Jbeta primers. Profiling relied on immunoSEQ multiplex PCR, and the TCRdb table lists in-frame clones only, not all of them. The sample contains more than 95,000 clones, over 70% of which appear only once. Specimen: PBMCs. This receptor was identified in a woman in her fifties or sixties in good health and CMV-seropositive. The chain employs TRBV5-5 and TRBJ1-1; 7 positions match TRBD1. CDR3 coding DNA: TGTGCCAGCAGCCCCGGGACAGCTCGAACTGAAGCTTTCTTT. It specifies CASSPGTARTEAFF.